This T cell receptor (beta chain) was sequenced in a study of monozygotic twins with inflammatory bowel disease. The germline CDR1 and CDR2 sequences are DFQATT and SNEGSKA (reference sequence). This CDR3 is built from 13 residues. After re-calling the 5' RACE reads, TCRdb lists one entry per CDR3 protein, DNA absent. This sample's table has approximately 400,000 distinct CDR3 sequences. The sequence was collected from a human donor with ulcerative colitis or Crohn's disease, or a healthy co-twin of an affected twin (not recorded which). Material: blood. V usage is TRBV20-1 and J usage is TRBJ1-3. This chain's CDR3 is CSARPFRGNTIYF.